This T cell receptor beta chain was identified in a study of immune heterogeneity within non-small cell lung tumors. Study results and caveats: The study found high-frequency T-cell receptor beta clonotypes largely distinct between individual patients. Recurrence of the same dominant CDR3 beta clonotypes was seen across tumor sites within a patient, and site-unique high-frequency clones were present alongside them. Local T-cell clonality correlated moderately but significantly with local tumor mutational burden (R about 0.35).

By sample share, this clonotype is medium-sized. Its specificity is unknown. Bulk tumor genomic DNA was the template, and each sample received around 650 ng. In surgery, several biopsies were collected from each primary tumor at widely spaced sites. Newly diagnosed with untreated non-small cell lung cancer, the patients underwent curative surgery. Donation came from patients with newly diagnosed non-small cell lung cancer who were having surgery with curative intent. Amplification of the TCR beta CDR3 was achieved through multiplex PCR with 32 V and 13 J primers. TCRdb reanalysed the multiplex PCR reads using MiXCR and keeps one entry per CDR3 protein. The repertoire has around 2,900 distinct CDR3 sequences, roughly 21% of them found once; the top ten carry 16%. The clonotype originates from a man in his sixties with non-small cell lung cancer. Sequencing was done on a sample of lung tumor tissue.

The DNA for the CDR3 is TGCGCCAGCAGCTTGGCCCTGGGGACAGGGGGCGCCTACAATGAGCAGTTCTTC. Translated, it gives CASSLALGTGGAYNEQFF. V and J are TRBV5-1 and TRBJ2-1; 12 bases agree with TRBD1. The V and J ends lost 0 bases and 2 bases, in that order; junction bases with no gene match: 6. The CDR3 length is 18 residues. Germline CDR1 and CDR2: SGHRS and YFSETQ. Drawing the rest from reference TRBV5-1 and TRBJ2-1, the complete variable domain is KAGVTQTPRYLIKTRGQQVTLSCSPISGHRSVSWYQQTPGQGLQFLFEYFSETQRNKGNFPGRFSGRQFSNSRSEMNVSTLELGDSALYLCASSLALGTGGAYNEQFFGPGTRLTVL.